Described below is a single T cell receptor beta chain sequence and its context. Its antigen remains undetermined. No much larger clone exists at a distance of one base, and base qualities are not known. The sample originates from a study of OX40 agonist ivuxolimab in advanced cancers. For context, the study as a whole: Ivuxolimab was an agonistic, fully human IgG2 monoclonal antibody directed against OX40 (CD134), a costimulatory receptor. Peripheral TCRbeta sequencing was intended to test whether TCR sequence diversity was altered and clonal T-cell expansion was caused by ivuxolimab. Partial responses occurred in three dose-escalation patients, of whom one had hepatocellular carcinoma and two had cutaneous melanoma. Patients were allowed to have had prior anti-PD-1, anti-PD-L1 or anti-CTLA-4 therapy, and more than 30% of the dose-escalation patients had previously received checkpoint inhibitors. In the dose-escalation cohort, roughly 80% of patients were male, and the mean age was around 60 years, with a range of roughly 20 to 85. The paper covers the monotherapy dose-escalation part of the phase I ivuxolimab trial, which included N of about 50 patients. Intravenous ivuxolimab was administered to patients every 2 weeks at six dose levels: 0.01, 0.1, 0.3, 1.5, 3 and 10 mg/kg. Of the approximately 54 patients in dose escalation, some 20 had hepatocellular carcinoma, about 15 had melanoma, 9 had renal cell carcinoma and 9 had head and neck cancer. Broad study findings and their caveats: At doses of 0.1 to 3.0 mg/kg, clonal expansion of both CD4+ and CD8+ blood T cells was observed from baseline to week 6. In the 0.1-3.0 mg/kg groups, partial responders were among the patients with the lowest normalized peripheral clonal expansion, particularly in CD8+ T cells. After ivuxolimab, CD8+ T cells had more expanded clones than CD4+ T cells on average. Low levels of normalized T-cell clonal expansion were also seen in some patients who did not respond. Antigen specificity was not determined for the clonally expanded peripheral T cells.

The trial excluded patients who had a history of autoimmune disease or who were on systemic immunosuppression. In every dose cohort, peripheral blood was drawn for TCR sequencing at baseline, cycle 4 day 1, and cycle 7 day 1. The samples were taken from a phase I, first-in-human, multicenter, open-label dose-escalation trial of ivuxolimab. Adults with locally advanced or metastatic melanoma, renal cell, hepatocellular, or head and neck squamous cell carcinoma were enrolled in the trial. Before TCR sequencing, CD4+ T cells and CD8+ T cells were sorted from peripheral blood as separate populations. From a lookup of the germline V gene (reference sequence), CDR1 and CDR2 are GTSNPN and SVGIG. Its CDR3 holds 14 amino acids, cysteine through phenylalanine. The kept DNA is CDR3 alone, 42 bases in frame from the first base. V sheds 5 bases and J sheds 4 bases, leaving 17 bases between their ends. Genomic DNA was isolated from the sorted cells so that the TCRbeta CDR3 region could be sequenced. TCRbeta CDR3 regions were sequenced using the immunoSEQ Assay. Drawn from immuneACCESS, this table holds only the in-frame rearrangements with V and J called that TCRdb kept. Clones are partly lost; checked studies trace under half to an unresolved V gene and leave the rest unexplained. Across this sample there are 20,000 to 25,000 clones, with around 85% seen only once. Together, the top ten hold approximately 29% of the sample.

This clonotype was sampled from an adult with an advanced solid tumor such as melanoma, head and neck, liver or kidney cancer. The sequencing used CD4+ or CD8+ T cells sorted from blood, collected in a trial of the OX40 agonist ivuxolimab. The V gene is TRBV30 and the J gene is TRBJ2-5; the D match is possibly TRBD1 or TRBD2, with 5 bases aligned in each. The bases read TGTGCCTGGGGGGACCCTATGGCGATAGAGACCCAGTACTTC. Its translation is CAWGDPMAIETQYF.